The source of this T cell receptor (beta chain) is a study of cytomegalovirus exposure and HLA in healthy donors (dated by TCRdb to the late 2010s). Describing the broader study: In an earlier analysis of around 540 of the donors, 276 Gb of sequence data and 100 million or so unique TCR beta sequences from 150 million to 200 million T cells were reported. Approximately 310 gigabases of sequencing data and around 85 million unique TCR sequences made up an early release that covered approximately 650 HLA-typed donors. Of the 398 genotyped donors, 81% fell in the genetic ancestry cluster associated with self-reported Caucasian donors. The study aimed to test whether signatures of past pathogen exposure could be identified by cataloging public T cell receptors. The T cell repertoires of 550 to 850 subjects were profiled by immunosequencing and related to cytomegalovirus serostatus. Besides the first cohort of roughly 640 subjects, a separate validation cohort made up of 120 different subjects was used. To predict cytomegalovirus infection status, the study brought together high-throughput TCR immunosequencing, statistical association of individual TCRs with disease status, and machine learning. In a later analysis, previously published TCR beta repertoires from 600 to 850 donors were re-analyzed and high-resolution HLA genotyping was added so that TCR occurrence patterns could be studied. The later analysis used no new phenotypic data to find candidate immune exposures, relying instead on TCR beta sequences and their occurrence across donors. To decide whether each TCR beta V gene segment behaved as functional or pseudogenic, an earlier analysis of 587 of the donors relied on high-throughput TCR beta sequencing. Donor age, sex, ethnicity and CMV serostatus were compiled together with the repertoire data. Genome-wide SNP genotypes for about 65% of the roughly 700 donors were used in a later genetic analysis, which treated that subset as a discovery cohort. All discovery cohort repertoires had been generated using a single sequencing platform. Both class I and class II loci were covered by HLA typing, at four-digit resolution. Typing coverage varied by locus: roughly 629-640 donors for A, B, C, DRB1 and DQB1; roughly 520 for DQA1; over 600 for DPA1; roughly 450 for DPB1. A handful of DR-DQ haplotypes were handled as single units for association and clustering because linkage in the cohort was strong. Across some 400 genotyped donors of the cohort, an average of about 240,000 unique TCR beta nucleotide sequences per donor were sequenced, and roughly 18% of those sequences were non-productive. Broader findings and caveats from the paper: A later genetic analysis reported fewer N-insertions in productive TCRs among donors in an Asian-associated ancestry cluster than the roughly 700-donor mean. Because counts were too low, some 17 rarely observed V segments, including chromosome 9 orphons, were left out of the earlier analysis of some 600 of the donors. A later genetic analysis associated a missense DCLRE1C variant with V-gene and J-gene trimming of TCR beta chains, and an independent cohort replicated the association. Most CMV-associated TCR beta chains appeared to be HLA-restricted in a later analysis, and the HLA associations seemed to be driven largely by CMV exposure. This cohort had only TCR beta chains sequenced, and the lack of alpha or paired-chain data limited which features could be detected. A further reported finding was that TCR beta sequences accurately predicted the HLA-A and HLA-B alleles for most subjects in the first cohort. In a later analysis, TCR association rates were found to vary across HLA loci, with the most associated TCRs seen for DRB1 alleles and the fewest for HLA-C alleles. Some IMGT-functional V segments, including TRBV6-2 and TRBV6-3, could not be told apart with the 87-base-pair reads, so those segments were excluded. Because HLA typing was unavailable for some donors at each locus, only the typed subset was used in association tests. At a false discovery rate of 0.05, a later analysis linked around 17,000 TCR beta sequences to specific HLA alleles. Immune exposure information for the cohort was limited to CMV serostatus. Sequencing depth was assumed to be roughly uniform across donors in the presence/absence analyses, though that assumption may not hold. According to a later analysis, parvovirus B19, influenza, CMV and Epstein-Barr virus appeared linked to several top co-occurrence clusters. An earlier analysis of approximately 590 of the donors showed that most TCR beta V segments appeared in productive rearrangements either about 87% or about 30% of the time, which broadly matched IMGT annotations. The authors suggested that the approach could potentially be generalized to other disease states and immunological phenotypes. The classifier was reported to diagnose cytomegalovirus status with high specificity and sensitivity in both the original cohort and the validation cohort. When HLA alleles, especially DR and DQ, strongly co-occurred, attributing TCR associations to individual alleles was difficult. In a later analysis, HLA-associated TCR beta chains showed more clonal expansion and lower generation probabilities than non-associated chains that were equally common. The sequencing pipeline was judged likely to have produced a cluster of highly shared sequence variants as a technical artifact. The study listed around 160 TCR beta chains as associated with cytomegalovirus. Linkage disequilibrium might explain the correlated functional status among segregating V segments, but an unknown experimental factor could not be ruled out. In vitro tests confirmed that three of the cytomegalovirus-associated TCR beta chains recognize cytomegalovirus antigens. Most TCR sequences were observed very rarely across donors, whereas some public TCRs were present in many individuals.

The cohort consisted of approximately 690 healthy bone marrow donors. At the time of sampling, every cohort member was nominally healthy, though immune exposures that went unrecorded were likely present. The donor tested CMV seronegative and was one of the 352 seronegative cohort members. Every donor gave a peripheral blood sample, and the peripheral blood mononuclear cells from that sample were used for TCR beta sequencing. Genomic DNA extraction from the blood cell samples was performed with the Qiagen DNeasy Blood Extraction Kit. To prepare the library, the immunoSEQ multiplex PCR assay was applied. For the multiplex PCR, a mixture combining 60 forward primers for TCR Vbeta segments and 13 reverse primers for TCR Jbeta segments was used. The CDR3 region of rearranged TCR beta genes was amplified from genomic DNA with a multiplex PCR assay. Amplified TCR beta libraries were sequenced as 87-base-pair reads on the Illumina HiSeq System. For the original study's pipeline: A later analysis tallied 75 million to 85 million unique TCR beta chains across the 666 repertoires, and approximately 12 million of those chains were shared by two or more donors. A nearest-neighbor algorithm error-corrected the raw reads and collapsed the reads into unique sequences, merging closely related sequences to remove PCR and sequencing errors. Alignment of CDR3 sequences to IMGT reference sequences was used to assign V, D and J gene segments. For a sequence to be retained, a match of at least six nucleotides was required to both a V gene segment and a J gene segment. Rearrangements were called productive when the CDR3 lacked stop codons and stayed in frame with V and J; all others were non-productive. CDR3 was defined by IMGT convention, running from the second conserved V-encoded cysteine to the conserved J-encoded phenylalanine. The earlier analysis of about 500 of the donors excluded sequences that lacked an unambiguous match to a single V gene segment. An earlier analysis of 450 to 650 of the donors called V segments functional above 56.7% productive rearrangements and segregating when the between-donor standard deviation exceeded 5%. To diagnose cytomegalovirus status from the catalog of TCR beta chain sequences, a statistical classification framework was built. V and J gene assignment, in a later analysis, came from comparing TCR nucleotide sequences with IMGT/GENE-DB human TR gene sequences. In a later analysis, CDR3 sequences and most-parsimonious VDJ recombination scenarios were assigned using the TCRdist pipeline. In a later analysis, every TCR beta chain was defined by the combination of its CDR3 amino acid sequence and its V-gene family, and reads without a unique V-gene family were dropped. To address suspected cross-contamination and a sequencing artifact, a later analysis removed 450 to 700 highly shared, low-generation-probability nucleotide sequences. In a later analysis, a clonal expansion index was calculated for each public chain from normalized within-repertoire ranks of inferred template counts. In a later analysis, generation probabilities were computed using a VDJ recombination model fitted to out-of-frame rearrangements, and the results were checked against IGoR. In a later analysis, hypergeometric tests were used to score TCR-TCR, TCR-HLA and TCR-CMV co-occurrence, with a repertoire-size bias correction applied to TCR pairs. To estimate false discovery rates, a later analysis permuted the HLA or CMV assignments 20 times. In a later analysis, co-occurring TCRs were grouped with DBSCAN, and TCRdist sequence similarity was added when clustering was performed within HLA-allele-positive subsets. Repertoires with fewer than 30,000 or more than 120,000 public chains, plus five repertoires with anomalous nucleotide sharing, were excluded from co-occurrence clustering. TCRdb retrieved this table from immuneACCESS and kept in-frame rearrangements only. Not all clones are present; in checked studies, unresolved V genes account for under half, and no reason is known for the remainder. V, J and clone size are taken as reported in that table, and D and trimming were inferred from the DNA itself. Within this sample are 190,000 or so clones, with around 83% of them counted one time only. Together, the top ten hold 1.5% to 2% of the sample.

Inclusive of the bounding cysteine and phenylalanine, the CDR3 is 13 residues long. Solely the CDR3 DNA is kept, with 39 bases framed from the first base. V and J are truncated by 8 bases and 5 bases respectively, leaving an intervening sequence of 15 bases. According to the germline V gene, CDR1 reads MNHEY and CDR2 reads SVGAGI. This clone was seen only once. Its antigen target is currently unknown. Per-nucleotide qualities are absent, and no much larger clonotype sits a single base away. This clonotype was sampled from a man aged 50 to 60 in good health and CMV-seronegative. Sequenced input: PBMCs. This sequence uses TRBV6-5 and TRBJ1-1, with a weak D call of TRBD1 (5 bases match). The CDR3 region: CASVGAGRTEAFF. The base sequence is TGTGCCAGCGTCGGCGCAGGGCGGACTGAAGCTTTCTTT.